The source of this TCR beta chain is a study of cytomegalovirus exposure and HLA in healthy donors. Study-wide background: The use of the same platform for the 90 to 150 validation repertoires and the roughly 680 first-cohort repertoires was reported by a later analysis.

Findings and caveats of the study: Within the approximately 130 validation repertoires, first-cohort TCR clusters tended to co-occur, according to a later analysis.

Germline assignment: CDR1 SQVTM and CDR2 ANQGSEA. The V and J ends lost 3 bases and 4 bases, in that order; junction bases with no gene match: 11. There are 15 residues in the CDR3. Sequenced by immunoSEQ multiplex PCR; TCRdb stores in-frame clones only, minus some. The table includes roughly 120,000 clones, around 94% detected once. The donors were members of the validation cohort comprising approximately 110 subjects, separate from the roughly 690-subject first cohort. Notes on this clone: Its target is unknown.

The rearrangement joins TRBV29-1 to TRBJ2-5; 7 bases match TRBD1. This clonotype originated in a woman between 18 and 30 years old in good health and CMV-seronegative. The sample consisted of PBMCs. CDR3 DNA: TGCAGCGTTGAGGCGGGCAGGGGGATTCCAGAGACCCAGTACTTC. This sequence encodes CSVEAGRGIPETQYF.